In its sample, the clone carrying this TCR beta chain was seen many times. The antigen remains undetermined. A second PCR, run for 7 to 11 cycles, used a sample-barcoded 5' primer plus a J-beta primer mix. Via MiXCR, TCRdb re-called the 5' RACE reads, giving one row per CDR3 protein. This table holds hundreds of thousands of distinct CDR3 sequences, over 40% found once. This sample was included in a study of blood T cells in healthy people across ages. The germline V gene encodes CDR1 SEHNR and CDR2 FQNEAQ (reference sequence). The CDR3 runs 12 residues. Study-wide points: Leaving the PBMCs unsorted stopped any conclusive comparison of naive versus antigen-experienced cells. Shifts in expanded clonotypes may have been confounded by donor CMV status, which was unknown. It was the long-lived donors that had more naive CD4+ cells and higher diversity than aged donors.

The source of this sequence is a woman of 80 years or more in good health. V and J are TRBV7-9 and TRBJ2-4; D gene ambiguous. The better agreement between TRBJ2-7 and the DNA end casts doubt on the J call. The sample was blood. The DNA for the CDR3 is TGTGCCAGCAGCTTAGTTGGGTTCGAGCAGTACTTC. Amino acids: CASSLVGFEQYF.